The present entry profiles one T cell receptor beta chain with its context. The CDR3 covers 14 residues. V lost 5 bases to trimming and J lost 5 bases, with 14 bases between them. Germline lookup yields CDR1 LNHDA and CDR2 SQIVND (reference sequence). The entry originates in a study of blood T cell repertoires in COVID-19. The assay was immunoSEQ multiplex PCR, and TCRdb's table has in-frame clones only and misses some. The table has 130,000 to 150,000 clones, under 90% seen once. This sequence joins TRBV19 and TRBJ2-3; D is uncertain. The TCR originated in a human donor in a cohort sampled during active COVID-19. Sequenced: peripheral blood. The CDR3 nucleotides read TGTGCCAGTAGTCAATCGACATTCGTAGATACGCAGTATTTT. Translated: CASSQSTFVDTQYF.